The table lists the clone carrying this TCR beta chain with a few counts. The antigen is not known. The data are from a study of blood T cells in healthy people across ages. Study-wide findings and caveats: The recorded TCR beta diversity per million T cells decreased in a roughly linear manner with age. Researchers judged that diversity estimates from one million T cells fell short of true values. More naive CD4+ cells and higher diversity were found in long-lived than in aged donors.

V was clipped by 6 bases and J by 3 bases, with 10 bases between them. This CDR3 contains 13 residues. The V gene's germline CDR1 is MNHNY and CDR2 SVGAGI (reference sequence). The use of a sample-barcoded 5' primer and a J-beta primer mix characterized a second PCR of about 7 to 12 cycles. MiXCR, applied by TCRdb to the 5' RACE reads, yields one record per CDR3 protein. Of approximately 770,000 distinct CDR3 sequences listed, nearly 60% are singletons. Material for sequencing was blood. This chain joins TRBV6-6 and TRBJ2-3; tentatively, D is TRBD1 (5 bases). This TCR was sampled from a man aged 25-45 years in good health. The CDR3 nucleotides read TGTGCCAGCAGCCAGGGTTGGACAGATACGCAGTATTTT. Translation: CASSQGWTDTQYF.